A selection of T cell receptor beta chains follows, all from one sample in a study of shared clonotypes between healthy human individuals. This table comes from immunoSEQ multiplex PCR, and its TCRdb copy is limited to in-frame clones, with some not included. The sample contains about a million clones, more than 65% of which appear only once. Sequencing was carried out using memory CD4+ T cells sorted from blood. The receptors derive from a man between 18 and 29 years old in good health. The CDR3 runs from the conserved cysteine through the conserved F or W. A D gene is named only where the DNA matches it firmly. Clone size is shown for a subset of rows, as once, few, many or a class of expanded clone.

cdr3_nt cdr3_aa d_call v_call clone_size j_call
TGTGCCAGCAGTGAGAACAGATTTAGGCCCTTC CASSENRFRPF - TRBV6-1 - TRBJ1-2
TGTGCCACCACCCCGGGAGGGGGTGGTACCGGGGAGCTGTTTTTT CATTPGGGGTGELFF TRBD2 TRBV6-1 - TRBJ2-2
TGCGCCAGCAGAGAACGACAGGCGGGTAATTCACCCCTCCACTTT CASRERQAGNSPLHF - TRBV4-3 - TRBJ1-6
TGTGCCAGCAGCTCCCCGGGACTAGCGTTTAATGAGCAGTTCTTC CASSSPGLAFNEQFF TRBD2 TRBV7-9 - TRBJ2-1
TGTGCCAGCAGGGAACAGGGGAAAACTGGAAACACCATATATTTT CASREQGKTGNTIYF TRBD1 TRBV2 - TRBJ1-3
TGTGCCAGCAGTTACTCGAGGACCGGGGAGCTGTTTTTT CASSYSRTGELFF - TRBV6-5 - TRBJ2-2
TGTGCTAGCAGCGATGGACTAGCGGGAGCGAGCACAGATACGCAGTATTTT CASSDGLAGASTDTQYF TRBD2 TRBV7-7 - TRBJ2-3
TGCAGCCGTAGCTCTAGTCCGGGCAGCGAGCAGTTCTTC CSRSSSPGSEQFF - TRBV29-1 - TRBJ2-1
TGTGCCAGCAGCTTAGATGGAGATACGCAGTATTTT CASSLDGDTQYF - TRBV11-2 - TRBJ2-3
TGTGCCAGCAGCAGGGGGCTTAATGAAAAACTGTTTTTT CASSRGLNEKLFF TRBD1 TRBV6-1 few TRBJ1-4
TGCAGTGCGAGGATGGGGGAGCAGTACTTC CSARMGEQYF - TRBV20-1 once TRBJ2-7
TGTGCCAGCAGCTGGTCCCATGAGCAGTTCTTC CASSWSHEQFF - TRBV5-5 - TRBJ2-1
TGTGCCAGCAGCGTAGGTGGTAGCGGGAAGTCTGGGGCCAACGTCCTGACTTTC CASSVGGSGKSGANVLTF TRBD2 TRBV9 - TRBJ2-6
TGTGCCATCAGTGAGTCGACTACAGCTTTGGGCAATGAGCAGTTCTTC CAISESTTALGNEQFF - TRBV10-3 - TRBJ2-1